The 32 T cell receptor beta chains given below trace back to one sample, sequenced in a study of T cell changes during pregnancy in multiple sclerosis. Sequencing was performed with immunoSEQ multiplex PCR; in TCRdb, only in-frame clones are kept and a portion is missing. The sample contains about 28,000 clones, more than 75% of which appear only once. This material consisted of CD8+ T cells from peripheral blood mononuclear cells, taken after pregnancy. These receptors came from a female donor with multiple sclerosis, enrolled in a pregnancy study.

The chain employs TRBV6-5 and TRBJ2-7; 10 bases line up with TRBD1. Germline CDR1 reads MNHEY; CDR2 reads SVGAGI. This CDR3 region has 14 residues. V shed 6 bases, J shed 0 bases, and the junction held 2 bases outside the gene matches. CDR3 bases: TGTGCCAGCAGCCGGGACAGGGGCTCCTACGAGCAGTACTTC. Translated, it gives CASSRDRGSYEQYF.

The rearrangement links TRBV4-3 to TRBJ2-1; 10 bases fit TRBD1. Germline V gives CDR1 LGHNA, CDR2 YSLEER. The CDR3 consists of 18 residues. V trimming: 1 base; J trimming: 5 bases; junction bases outside the gene matches: 11. CDR3 DNA: TGCGCCAGCAGCCAAGGGGACAGGGGTTTGGATCAGGACAATGAGCAGTTCTTC. It is translated as CASSQGDRGLDQDNEQFF.

This chain connects TRBV2 to TRBJ1-1; D is possibly TRBD1 (5 bases). Trimming shortened V by 3 bases and J by 9 bases, and 14 bases separated the two germline ends. The length of the CDR3 is 13 residues. Germline-derived CDR1 and CDR2 are SNHLY and FYNNEI. CDR3 in amino acids: CASSEQGSVKAFF. The CDR3 coding sequence is TGTGCCAGCAGTGAGCAGGGATCCGTAAAAGCTTTCTTT.

This sequence joins TRBV6-6 and TRBJ1-1, with D uncertain. CDR1 is MNHNY, CDR2 SVGAGI, per germline (reference sequence). Trimming stripped 6 bases from V and 1 base from J, with 15 bases between. The CDR3 extends over 15 amino acids. The CDR3 protein is CASSPPQRENTEAFF. CDR3 nucleotides: TGTGCCAGCAGCCCTCCCCAGAGGGAGAACACTGAAGCTTTCTTT.

This chain links TRBV7-9 with TRBJ2-7, with 14 bases aligning to TRBD2. V trimming: 4 bases; J trimming: 4 bases; junction bases outside the gene matches: 3. Looked up from germline, CDR1 is SEHNR and CDR2 is FQNEAQ (reference sequence). The CDR3 length is 15 residues. The CDR3 loop is CASSWTSGGRYEQYF. CDR3 nucleotides: TGTGCCAGCAGCTGGACTAGCGGGGGGCGGTACGAGCAGTACTTC. Full variable domain (remainder filled in from reference TRBV7-9 and TRBJ2-7): DTGVSQNPRHKITKRGQNVTFRCDPISEHNRLYWYRQTLGQGPEFLTYFQNEAQLEKSRLLSDRFSAERPKGSFSTLEIQRTEQGDSAMYLCASSWTSGGRYEQYFGPGTRLTVT.

CDR3 residues: CAISDPGGRQGLSNQPQHF. The CDR3, as DNA: TGTGCCATCAGTGACCCGGGTGGGAGACAGGGTTTAAGCAATCAGCCCCAGCATTTT. The rearrangement uses TRBV10-3 and TRBJ1-5; TRBD1 matches at 7 bases. V lost 3 bases, J lost 1 base, and 15 bases stayed unmatched. From germline, CDR1 is ENHRY and CDR2 SYGVKD. The CDR3 extends over 19 amino acids.

This chain connects TRBV10-3 to TRBJ2-7; D possibly corresponds to TRBD2 (5 bases). Germline CDR1 and CDR2: ENHRY and SYGVKD. V shed 0 bases and J shed 1 base, with 10 bases lying between them. The CDR3 length is 15 residues. The CDR3 spells CAISESGRRSYEQYF. CDR3 in DNA: TGTGCCATCAGTGAGTCGGGCAGGAGGTCCTACGAGCAGTACTTC.

This sequence joins TRBV2 and TRBJ2-5; 7 bases line up with TRBD2. The length of the CDR3 is 15 residues. Per the germline V gene, CDR1 is SNHLY and CDR2 is FYNNEI. Trimming took 5 bases from V and 1 from J; bases not matched to a gene: 7. CDR3 protein: CASSWTRKVQETQYF. CDR3 sequence (DNA): TGTGCCAGCAGTTGGACTAGAAAGGTCCAAGAGACCCAGTACTTC. The entire variable domain, with the rest obtained from reference TRBV2 and TRBJ2-5, is as follows: EPEVTQTPSHQVTQMGQEVILRCVPISNHLYFYWYRQILGQKVEFLVSFYNNEISEKSEIFDDQFSVERPDGSNFTLKIRSTKLEDSAMYFCASSWTRKVQETQYFGPGTRLLVL.

This chain links TRBV27 with TRBJ1-6; TRBD1 might be the D (5 bases). CDR1 is MNHEY, CDR2 SMNVEV, per germline (reference sequence). Between the trimmed V and J ends, which lost 3 bases and 10 bases, there was a span of 10 bases. CDR3 size: 13 residues. CDR3 in DNA: TGTGCCAGCAGTTTGCAGGGAGGATCACCCCTCCACTTT. It specifies CASSLQGGSPLHF.

The rearrangement uses TRBV10-2 and TRBJ2-5; 8 bases are a match to TRBD2. Germline V gene data show CDR1 as WSHSY and CDR2 as SAAADI. The CDR3 loop spans 15 amino acids. The junction had 13 bases not matched to a gene; V was cut back by 10 bases and J by 3 bases. The chain's CDR3 is CAIGSGGAIEETQYF. Here the CDR3 DNA reads TGCGCCATTGGATCCGGGGGGGCAATTGAAGAGACCCAGTACTTC.

This clone showed up just once. The rearrangement joins TRBV15 to TRBJ2-2; maybe TRBD1 (6 bases). CDR1 and CDR2 from the germline V gene are LNHNV and YYDKDF (reference sequence). The CDR3 contains 15 residues. V was pared by 0 bases and J by 5 bases, with 10 bases between. CDR3: CATSREGGWTGELFF. The CDR3 DNA reads as TGTGCCACCAGCAGAGAAGGGGGATGGACCGGGGAGCTGTTTTTT.

The V and J genes are TRBV2 and TRBJ2-1, with 12 bases that match TRBD2. The CDR3 covers 17 residues. With 7 bases clipped from V and 1 base from J, the junction kept 8 bases outside the gene matches. Germline V CDR1 and CDR2: SNHLY, FYNNEI. CDR3 sequence: CASNELAGGVSYNEQFF. CDR3 bases: TGTGCCAGCAACGAACTAGCGGGGGGTGTTTCCTACAATGAGCAGTTCTTC.

This chain links TRBV10-2 with TRBJ2-3; weak D call: TRBD2 (5 bases). The CDR3 covers 15 residues. From germline, CDR1 is WSHSY and CDR2 SAAADI. Trimming removed 5 bases from V and 0 bases from J, with 12 bases in between. CDR3 residues: CASSFLAPSTDTQYF. The CDR3 coding sequence is TGCGCCAGCAGTTTCCTAGCTCCTAGCACAGATACGCAGTATTTT.

V and J are TRBV25-1 and TRBJ2-5; 8 nucleotides match TRBD1. CDR3 length: 18 residues. Germline V lookup: CDR1 MGHDK, CDR2 SYGVNS. The trim removed 0 bases at V and 4 bases at J, leaving 13 bases unmatched. CDR3 DNA sequence: TGTGCCAGCAGTGAATATGGGATGGACAGGGCCCAGGGAGAGACCCAGTACTTC. It specifies CASSEYGMDRAQGETQYF. Drawing the rest from reference TRBV25-1 and TRBJ2-5, the complete variable domain is EADIYQTPRYLVIGTGKKITLECSQTMGHDKMYWYQQDPGMELHLIHYSYGVNSTEKGDLSSESTVSRIRTEHFPLTLESARPSHTSQYLCASSEYGMDRAQGETQYFGPGTRLLVL.

The V and J genes are TRBV21-1 and TRBJ1-1. TRBV21-1 corresponds to a pseudogene. The CDR3 consists of 15 residues. CDR3 DNA sequence: TGTGCCAGCAGCAAAACCCGGAGGGGAGACACTGAAGCTTTCTTT. Its protein is CASSKTRRGDTEAFF.

V is TRBV13 and J is TRBJ2-5; D may be TRBD2 (5 bases). Trimming shortened V by 4 bases and J by 7 bases, and 10 bases separated the two germline ends. Germline CDR1 reads PRHDT; CDR2 reads FYEKMQ (reference sequence). CDR3 size: 12 residues. CDR3 coding DNA: TGTGCCAGCAGCTCCCTCCGGGGGACCCAGTACTTC. The encoded protein is CASSSLRGTQYF.

This chain links TRBV19 with TRBJ1-2; 8 bases map to TRBD1. The CDR3 spans 15 residues. J lost 5 bases, V lost 6 bases, and 11 bases had no gene match. CDR1 and CDR2 (germline): LNHDA, SQIVND (reference sequence). CDR3 region: CASRGQGVGLYGYTF. CDR3 nucleotides: TGTGCCAGTAGAGGACAGGGAGTGGGACTATATGGCTACACCTTC.

V gene TRBV16 combines with J gene TRBJ2-7; TRBD2 might be the D (6 bases). The length of the CDR3 is 17 residues. The V gene's germline CDR1 is KGHSY and CDR2 FQNENV. The V gene lost 0 bases and the J gene lost 6 bases, with 21 bases spanning the gap. This chain's CDR3 is CASSQSIVNPKEGEQYF. In DNA, the CDR3 is TGTGCCAGCAGCCAATCGATTGTTAACCCCAAGGAGGGCGAGCAGTACTTC.

The rearrangement joins TRBV2 to TRBJ1-1, with no clear D. CDR1 and CDR2 (germline): SNHLY, FYNNEI. The CDR3 runs 15 residues. V shed 5 bases and J shed 4 bases, with 17 bases lying between them. DNA for the CDR3: TGTGCCAGCAGTCCCCGGTCCCAACCGAGCACTGAAGCTTTCTTT. It translates to CASSPRSQPSTEAFF.

This rearrangement joins TRBV4-1 to TRBJ1-4; the D gene is possibly TRBD1 (5 bases). The CDR3 is made up of 12 amino acids. Trimming shortened V by 4 bases and J by 8 bases, and 8 bases separated the two germline ends. Germline loops: CDR1 MGHRA, CDR2 YSYEKL. This chain's CDR3 is CASSRTPEKLFF. The DNA of the CDR3 is TGCGCCAGCAGCCGGACACCCGAAAAACTGTTTTTT.

The CDR3 DNA reads as TGTGCCAGCAGTGAAGGACCTACAGGGACCTACGAGCAGTACTTC. This gives the protein CASSEGPTGTYEQYF. This chain connects TRBV2 to TRBJ2-7; possibly TRBD1 for D (6 bases). Per germline, CDR1 SNHLY and CDR2 FYNNEI. The CDR3 covers 15 residues. V was clipped by 1 base and J by 2 bases, with 12 bases between them. Full variable domain (outside the CDR3, taken from reference TRBV2 and TRBJ2-7): EPEVTQTPSHQVTQMGQEVILRCVPISNHLYFYWYRQILGQKVEFLVSFYNNEISEKSEIFDDQFSVERPDGSNFTLKIRSTKLEDSAMYFCASSEGPTGTYEQYFGPGTRLTVT.

This clone was recorded only once. The rearrangement joins TRBV11-2 to TRBJ2-5, with TRBD2 matching over 11 bases. The germline CDR1 and CDR2 sequences are SGHAT and FQNNGV. V gave up 4 bases and J gave up 5 bases; unmatched junction bases: 6. The length of the CDR3 is 15 residues. The CDR3 nucleotides read TGTGCCAGCAGCTCCCTAGCGGGGGGTGGGGAGACCCAGTACTTC. Residues: CASSSLAGGGETQYF.

The chain has TRBV7-9 and TRBJ1-2; D gene unclear. CDR1 and CDR2 from the germline V gene are SEHNR and FQNEAQ (reference sequence). Deletions cut 3 bases from V and 8 bases from J, with 16 bases between. The CDR3 runs 14 residues. The CDR3 DNA follows: TGTGCCAGCAGCTTCGAAGTCGGACTGGAGGGCTACACCTTC. It is translated as CASSFEVGLEGYTF.

The V gene is TRBV15, the J gene TRBJ1-1; a possible D gene is TRBD1 (5 bases). The CDR3 is 14 residues long. CDR1 is LNHNV, CDR2 YYDKDF, per germline (reference sequence). Trimming took off 0 bases at V and 10 bases at J, with 15 bases between the two ends. CDR3: CATSRDGSGEPAFF. CDR3 in DNA: TGTGCCACCAGCAGAGATGGGTCGGGGGAGCCAGCTTTCTTT. Full variable domain (rest looked up from reference TRBV15 and TRBJ1-1): DAMVIQNPRYQVTQFGKPVTLSCSQTLNHNVMYWYQQKSSQAPKLLFHYYDKDFNNEADTPDNFQSRRPNTSFCFLDIRSPGLGDTAMYLCATSRDGSGEPAFFGQGTRLTVV.

The V and J genes are TRBV9 and TRBJ2-7; perhaps TRBD1 as D (6 bases). Germline-derived CDR1 and CDR2 are SGDLS and YYNGEE. Trimming cost V 4 bases and J 5 bases, with 16 bases left between them. The CDR3 is 14 residues long. CDR3 nucleotide sequence: TGTGCCAGCAGCCCTTTCAGGGGAGAAGACGAGCAGTACTTC. Translated, it gives CASSPFRGEDEQYF.

V is TRBV5-1 and J is TRBJ2-7; 12 bases fit TRBD2. Germline V gene data show CDR1 as SGHRS and CDR2 as YFSETQ. The CDR3 consists of 16 residues. The J segment lost 7 bases and the V segment lost 4 bases, leaving 12 bases of the junction unmatched. CDR3 residues: CASSPGILAGGREQYF. The CDR3 DNA reads as TGCGCCAGCAGCCCAGGGATCCTAGCGGGGGGGCGGGAGCAGTACTTC.

V is TRBV5-6 and J is TRBJ2-5, with D tentatively TRBD1 (6 bases). CDR1 and CDR2 from the germline V gene are SGHDT and YYEEEE. V shed 3 bases and J shed 3 bases, with 15 bases lying between them. The CDR3 length is 15 residues. The DNA of the CDR3 is TGTGCCAGCAGCTGGGACACAGGAGGTGAAGAGACCCAGTACTTC. Amino acid sequence: CASSWDTGGEETQYF.

V usage is TRBV7-9 and J usage is TRBJ2-7, with D uncertain. The CDR3 sequence is 14 residues long. V was shortened by 6 bases and J by 2 bases, with 14 bases between the two germline ends. The germline V gene has CDR1 SEHNR and CDR2 FQNEAQ (reference sequence). This CDR3 reads CASRAETETYEQYF. The CDR3 bases are TGTGCCAGCAGGGCCGAAACGGAGACCTACGAGCAGTACTTC.

The chain combines TRBV13 with TRBJ2-5; tentative D call: TRBD2 (6 bases). From germline, CDR1 is PRHDT and CDR2 FYEKMQ (reference sequence). The CDR3 has 15 residues. The ends were cut back, 5 bases at V and 3 bases at J, with 16 bases in the middle. DNA for the CDR3: TGTGCCAGCAGCCTCCGACTAGGACACAAAGAGACCCAGTACTTC. This translates into CASSLRLGHKETQYF.

The chain uses TRBV15 and TRBJ1-2; 9 bases agree with TRBD1. This CDR3 has 17 residues. V was clipped by 5 bases and J by 0 bases; unmatched bases: 10. Germline V gives CDR1 LNHNV, CDR2 YYDKDF (reference sequence). CDR3 DNA sequence: TGTGCCACCAGCTCCCCCGGGACAGGGAGGGCTAACTATGGCTACACCTTC. It yields the protein CATSSPGTGRANYGYTF.

This clone has just one count. V gene TRBV9 combines with J gene TRBJ1-5; no reliable D call. The CDR3 sequence is 14 residues long. Looked up from germline, CDR1 is SGDLS and CDR2 is YYNGEE. V dropped 3 bases and J dropped 5 bases, with 12 bases sitting between them. The DNA of the CDR3 is TGTGCCAGCAGCGCCGGCGGGGAACATCAGCCCCAGCATTTT. Translating gives CASSAGGEHQPQHF.

This clone has only a few counts. The V and J genes are TRBV28 and TRBJ1-5; TRBD1 might be the D (5 bases). V lost 8 bases, J lost 4 bases, and 9 bases lay in between. The length of the CDR3 is 12 residues. Germline-derived CDR1 and CDR2 are MDHEN and SYDVKM. The CDR3 is CASSQGNQPQHF. In DNA form, the CDR3 reads TGTGCCAGCTCCCAGGGTAATCAGCCCCAGCATTTT.